Following are 16 T cell receptor beta chains from one sample sequenced in a study of control samples from healthy donors and cancer patients (dated by TCRdb to about 2020). Preparation of the library involved the immunoSEQ multiplex PCR assay. Here the immuneACCESS table is served through TCRdb, limited to in-frame sequences with V and J called. Missing clones are a known gap in these copies; in checked studies unresolved V genes cover under half, and the rest lacks a known reason. The sample table shows fewer than 200,000 clones, and 80% to 90% are seen once. The biggest ten clones account for approximately 12% of the sample. The specimen sequenced was blood. The receptors were gathered from a man younger than 45 in good health.

The genes are TRBV28 and TRBJ2-5; D is possibly TRBD2 (6 bases). Germline CDR1 is MDHEN and CDR2 is SYDVKM. V dropped 6 bases and J dropped 0 bases, with 11 bases sitting between them. This CDR3 is 14 amino acids long. The CDR3 DNA is TGTGCCAGCAGCCCTTCTAGCGACCAAGAGACCCAGTACTTC. It encodes CASSPSSDQETQYF.

The CDR3 nucleotides are TGCGCCAGCAGCTTGCGGTTGACTAATTCACCCCTCCACTTT. Its protein is CASSLRLTNSPLHF. The chain employs TRBV5-1 and TRBJ1-6; unclear D gene. The CDR3 extends over 14 amino acids. Trimming removed 1 base from V and 6 bases from J, with 8 bases in between. CDR1 SGHRS and CDR2 YFSETQ come from the germline V gene.

The chain is built from TRBV9 and TRBJ2-3, with 7 bases that match TRBD2. With 4 bases clipped from V and 3 bases from J, the junction kept 8 bases outside the gene matches. CDR3 length equals 15 residues. Germline CDR1 reads SGDLS; CDR2 reads YYNGEE. The CDR3 bases are TGTGCCAGCAGCACGGGACTACGGCAAACAGATACGCAGTATTTT. Residues: CASSTGLRQTDTQYF.

The V and J genes are TRBV2 and TRBJ1-1, with D hard to call. Germline V gives CDR1 SNHLY, CDR2 FYNNEI. V lost 6 bases, J lost 4 bases, and 18 bases lay in between. This CDR3 region has 15 residues. CDR3 in DNA: TGTGCCAGCAGCCCCAGACCGCCGGGCCCCACTGAAGCTTTCTTT. It is translated as CASSPRPPGPTEAFF.

The CDR3 nucleotides read TGTGCCGCCGGGGACAGGAGGGGGAATGAGCAGTTCTTC. As protein: CAAGDRRGNEQFF. The gene calls are TRBV24-1 and TRBJ2-1; TRBD1 matches at 8 bases. The length of the CDR3 is 13 residues. After removal of 12 bases from V and 7 bases from J, the junction contained 10 bases not matched to a gene. Germline V gene lookup returns CDR1 KGHDR and CDR2 SFDVKD.

The J gene is TRBJ2-3, the V gene TRBV4-3; perhaps TRBD2 as D (6 bases). V shed 0 bases and J shed 2 bases, with 9 bases lying between them. This CDR3 has 15 residues. In germline, CDR1 is LGHNA, CDR2 YSLEER. CDR3 amino acids: CASSQEWTNTDTQYF. CDR3 bases: TGCGCCAGCAGCCAAGAGTGGACTAACACAGATACGCAGTATTTT.

This rearrangement joins TRBV11-2 to TRBJ2-7, with D perhaps assigned TRBD1 or TRBD2 (5 bases each). The CDR3 has 15 residues. The ends were cut back, 3 bases at V and 2 bases at J, with 14 bases in the middle. Per the germline V gene, CDR1 is SGHAT and CDR2 is FQNNGV. The CDR3 region has the DNA TGTGCCAGCAGCTTGGGGGTAGCCGGACCCTACGAGCAGTACTTC. Encoded protein: CASSLGVAGPYEQYF.

J is TRBJ2-2 and V is TRBV28, with D possibly TRBD1 on 6 matching bases. The ends were cut back, 5 bases at V and 4 bases at J, with 23 bases in the middle. Per the germline V gene, CDR1 is MDHEN and CDR2 is SYDVKM. The CDR3 spans 18 residues. The CDR3 is CASSGLKQGHEITGELFF. The CDR3 DNA reads as TGTGCCAGCAGTGGCCTAAAGCAGGGACACGAAATCACCGGGGAGCTGTTTTTT. Drawing the rest from reference TRBV28 and TRBJ2-2, the complete variable domain is DVKVTQSSRYLVKRTGEKVFLECVQDMDHENMFWYRQDPGLGLRLIYFSYDVKMKEKGDIPEGYSVSREKKERFSLILESASTNQTSMYLCASSGLKQGHEITGELFFGEGSRLTVL.

This chain connects TRBV12-5 to TRBJ2-1; possible D gene TRBD1, 7 bases. V was clipped by 1 base and J by 4 bases, with 14 bases between them. CDR1 is LGHNT and CDR2 is FRNRAP in the germline V gene. The CDR3 sequence is 16 residues long. This CDR3 reads CASGLATGAGYNEQFF. CDR3 bases: TGTGCTAGTGGTTTGGCAACAGGGGCGGGATACAATGAGCAGTTCTTC.

The chain employs TRBV3-1 (or the pseudogene TRBV3-2) and TRBJ2-1; 9 nucleotides agree with TRBD1. With V trimmed by 5 bases and J by 15 bases, 5 bases remained unmatched. The length of the CDR3 is 11 residues. Per germline, CDR1 LGHDT and CDR2 YNNKEL (reference sequence). The CDR3 bases are TGTGCCAGCAGCTACGGGACAGGGTTGTTCTTC. It yields the protein CASSYGTGLFF.

The chain couples TRBV14 to TRBJ2-1; the D call may be TRBD1 or TRBD2 (5 bases each). There are 15 residues in the CDR3. Germline assignment: CDR1 SGHDN and CDR2 FVKESK. Between the trimmed V and J ends, which lost 4 bases and 4 bases, there was a span of 14 bases. For the CDR3, the DNA is TGTGCCAGCAGCCCTCCGGGACGGTTATACAATGAGCAGTTCTTC. As protein: CASSPPGRLYNEQFF.

The chain has TRBV12-3 or TRBV12-4 and TRBJ1-5; perhaps TRBD1 as D (5 bases). Between the trimmed V and J ends, which lost 1 base and 5 bases, there was a span of 6 bases. This CDR3 contains 13 residues. The CDR3 DNA sequence: TGTGCCAGCAGTTTAGGAGGGGATCAGCCCCAGCATTTT. Protein: CASSLGGDQPQHF.

The chain uses TRBV11-3 and TRBJ2-7; D is tentatively TRBD1 or TRBD2 (5 bases each). The V gene lost 5 bases and the J gene lost 1 base, with 9 bases spanning the gap. This CDR3 is 13 amino acids long. Germline CDR1 and CDR2: SGHNT and YENEEA. The CDR3 protein is CASSLGPSYEQYF. In DNA, the CDR3 is TGTGCCAGCAGCCTGGGACCTTCCTACGAGCAGTACTTC.

V gene TRBV19 combines with J gene TRBJ1-1; D is undetermined. The CDR3 has 16 residues. Germline V lookup: CDR1 LNHDA, CDR2 SQIVND (reference sequence). Trimming removed 7 bases at V and 1 base at J, with 19 bases between. In nucleotides, the CDR3 is TGTGCCAGTAATCGGCCCCGGGCAGAGTCGAACACTGAAGCTTTCTTT. This gives the protein CASNRPRAESNTEAFF.

This chain connects TRBV3-1 (or the pseudogene TRBV3-2) to TRBJ1-1, with D hard to call. This CDR3 comprises 15 residues. CDR1 is LGHDT and CDR2 is YNNKEL in the germline V gene (reference sequence). The V and J ends lost 3 bases and 0 bases respectively, with 11 bases between them. CDR3 in amino acids: CASSQKPNLNTEAFF. CDR3 in DNA: TGTGCCAGCAGCCAGAAACCCAACTTGAACACTGAAGCTTTCTTT.

This chain connects TRBV5-4 to TRBJ2-7, with D unclear. The germline V gene has CDR1 SGHNT and CDR2 YYREEE (reference sequence). The V and J ends lost 0 bases and 5 bases respectively, with 6 bases between them. The CDR3 runs to 12 residues. The CDR3 reads CASSLDTDEQYF. CDR3 in DNA: TGTGCCAGCAGCTTGGATACAGACGAGCAGTACTTC.